The 5 T cell receptor beta chains given below trace back to one sample, sequenced in a study of blood T cell repertoires in COVID-19. Profiling relied on immunoSEQ multiplex PCR, and the TCRdb table lists in-frame clones only, not all of them. The sample lists around 20,000 clones; roughly 90% were seen once. The sample comprised peripheral blood. The receptors were sampled from a human donor in a cohort sampled during active COVID-19.

The J gene is TRBJ2-7, the V gene TRBV2; TRBD1 matches at 11 bases. J was trimmed by 4 bases and V by 5 bases; bases with no gene match: 10. The CDR3 has 16 amino acids. Germline CDR1 reads SNHLY; CDR2 reads FYNNEI. The CDR3 sequence is CASSQRTGGYQYEQYF. As DNA, the CDR3 is TGTGCCAGCAGTCAAAGGACAGGGGGCTATCAATACGAGCAGTACTTC.

The V and J genes are TRBV3-1 (or the pseudogene TRBV3-2) and TRBJ2-5; TRBD2 agrees at 12 bases. Germline CDR1 reads LGHDT; CDR2 reads YNNKEL (reference sequence). Germline trimming cut 4 bases from V and 5 bases from J; bases unmatched to any gene: 5. This CDR3 comprises 15 residues. CDR3 bases: TGTGCCAGCAGCCGACTAGCGGGAGTGCGTGAGACCCAGTACTTC. It encodes CASSRLAGVRETQYF.

J is TRBJ2-7 and V is TRBV11-2; D perhaps matches TRBD2 (6 bases). There are 15 residues in the CDR3. Trimming cost V 3 bases and J 4 bases, with 16 bases left between them. Germline-derived CDR1 and CDR2 are SGHAT and FQNNGV. CDR3 protein: CASSLYGTGDYEQYF. The DNA for the CDR3 is TGTGCCAGCAGCTTGTACGGGACGGGGGATTACGAGCAGTACTTC.

The V gene is TRBV28, the J gene TRBJ2-6; TRBD1 might be the D (6 bases). CDR1 and CDR2 (germline): MDHEN, SYDVKM. This CDR3 spans 18 amino acids. V dropped 5 bases and J dropped 2 bases, with 19 bases sitting between them. The DNA of the CDR3 is TGTGCCAGCAGTCCCACACAGGGTGCGAAGCCTGGGGCCAACGTCCTGACTTTC. Translation gives CASSPTQGAKPGANVLTF.

This clone has a single count. The V gene is TRBV28, the J gene TRBJ2-7; D might be TRBD2 (5 bases). Trimming took 5 bases from V and 7 from J, leaving 18 bases between them. There are 14 residues in the CDR3. Germline V lookup: CDR1 MDHEN, CDR2 SYDVKM. CDR3 loop: CASSGQRTMGEQYF. The CDR3 DNA reads TGTGCCAGCAGTGGGCAGCGGACCATGGGAGAGCAGTACTTC.